Listed below are T cell receptor beta chains from one sample, sequenced in a study of identical twins. TCRdb re-called the 5' RACE reads with MiXCR, one entry per CDR3 protein. The repertoire consists of 540,000 or so distinct CDR3 sequences, with approximately 20% occurring once and the leading ten covering around 0.48%. The same specimen was also included in a second study, on yellow fever vaccine responses in identical twins.

Material: CD4+ T cells sorted from blood. These receptors all stem from a woman under 30 in good health. Both conserved end residues are trimmed from each CDR3. The D gene is left open where the match is weak.

j_gene,v_gene,d_gene,CDR3aa
TRBJ2-5,TRBV7-2,NA,ASSLWETQY
TRBJ2-2,TRBV10-3,TRBD2,ATREGGSGTGELF
TRBJ1-1,TRBV2,NA,ASSGQTNTEAF
TRBJ2-6,TRBV20-1,NA,SARDSMSGANVLT
TRBJ2-1,TRBV20-1,TRBD1,SAAGFEGQGGDEQF
TRBJ2-2,TRBV24-1,NA,ATSAPGGRMNTGELF
TRBJ2-1,TRBV4-2,NA,ASSQGGRSNEQF
TRBJ1-5,TRBV2,TRBD1,ASRDRQGMVQPQH
TRBJ2-3,TRBV7-9,NA,ASSRANGAQY
TRBJ2-5,TRBV5-4,NA,ASSRTEQETQY
TRBJ2-1,TRBV18,NA,ASSTGRLEHEQF
TRBJ1-4,TRBV6-1,NA,ASSEAMTRSANEKLF
TRBJ1-1,TRBV29-1,NA,SVEGLREAF
TRBJ2-2,TRBV3-1,NA,ASSLGPITGELF
TRBJ2-1,TRBV12-3/TRBV12-4,NA,ASSFLVEQQF
TRBJ2-2,TRBV27,TRBD2,ASKSSGSNTGELF
TRBJ2-1,TRBV20-1,TRBD2,SARERGVYNEQF
TRBJ2-1,TRBV10-3,NA,ASQGWQGGYSYNEQF
TRBJ2-1,TRBV5-1,TRBD1,ASSLPTQGANYDEQF
TRBJ2-3,TRBV29-1,NA,SALGRNTQY
TRBJ2-7,TRBV5-1,TRBD1,ASSSEGQGYEQY
TRBJ2-2,TRBV9,TRBD2,ASSATAGTNTGELF